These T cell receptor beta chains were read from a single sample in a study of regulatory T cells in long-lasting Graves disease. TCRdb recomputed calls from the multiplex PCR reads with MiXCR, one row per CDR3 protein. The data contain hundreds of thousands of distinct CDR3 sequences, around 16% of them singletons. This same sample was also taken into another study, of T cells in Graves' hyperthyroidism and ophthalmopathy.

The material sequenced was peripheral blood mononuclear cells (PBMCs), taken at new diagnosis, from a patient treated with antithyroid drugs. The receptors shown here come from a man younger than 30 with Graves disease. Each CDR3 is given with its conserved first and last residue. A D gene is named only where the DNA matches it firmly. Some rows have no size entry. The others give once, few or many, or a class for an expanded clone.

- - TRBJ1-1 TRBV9 CASSVADGNTEAFF TGTGCCAGCAGCGTAGCGGACGGAAACACTGAAGCTTTCTTT
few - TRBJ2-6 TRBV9 CASSVQGNSGANVLTF TGTGCCAGCAGCGTGCAGGGGAACTCTGGGGCCAACGTCCTGACTTTC
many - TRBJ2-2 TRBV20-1 CSARAAGELFF TGCAGTGCTAGAGCGGCCGGGGAGCTGTTTTTT
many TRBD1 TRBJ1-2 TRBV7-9 CASSYLGQGNYGYTF TGTGCCAGCAGCTACCTGGGACAGGGGAACTATGGCTACACCTTC
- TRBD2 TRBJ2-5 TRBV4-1 CASSLLAERYQETQYF TGCGCCAGCAGTCTCCTAGCGGAAAGGTACCAAGAGACCCAGTACTTC
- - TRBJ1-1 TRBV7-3 CASSLTNRGGTEAFF TGTGCCAGCAGCTTAACCAATCGGGGGGGGACTGAAGCTTTCTTT
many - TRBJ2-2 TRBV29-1 CSVEGGPGTGELFF TGCAGCGTTGAAGGGGGCCCAGGGACCGGGGAGCTGTTTTTT
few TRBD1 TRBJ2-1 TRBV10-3 CAISESGTGTNEQFF TGTGCCATCAGTGAGTCCGGGACAGGAACAAATGAGCAGTTCTTC
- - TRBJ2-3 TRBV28 CASSLWTGTSTDTQYF TGTGCCAGCAGTTTATGGACCGGGACTAGCACAGATACGCAGTATTTT
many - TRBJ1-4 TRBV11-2 CASSFDGTREKLFF TGTGCCAGCAGCTTTGACGGCACCCGAGAAAAACTGTTTTTT
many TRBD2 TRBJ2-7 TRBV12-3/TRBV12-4 CASSLSGAAYEQYF TGTGCCAGCAGTTTAAGCGGGGCCGCCTACGAGCAGTACTTC
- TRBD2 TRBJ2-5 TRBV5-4 CASSLAQLGGETQYF TGTGCCAGCAGCTTGGCACAGTTGGGGGGGGAGACCCAGTACTTC
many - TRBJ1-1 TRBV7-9 CASSPQAISTEAFF TGTGCCAGCAGCCCACAGGCAATCTCCACTGAAGCTTTCTTT
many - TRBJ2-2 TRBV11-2 CASSPLEGLSNTGELFF TGTGCCAGCAGCCCCTTGGAGGGGCTCTCGAACACCGGGGAGCTGTTTTTT
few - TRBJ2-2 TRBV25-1 CASSDVVGTGELFF TGTGCCAGCAGTGATGTGGTGGGCACCGGGGAGCTGTTTTTT
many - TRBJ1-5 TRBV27 CASSTGSNQPQHF TGTGCCAGCAGTACAGGGAGCAATCAGCCCCAGCATTTT
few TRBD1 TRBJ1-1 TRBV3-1 CASSQGTGGTEAFF TGTGCCAGCAGCCAGGGGACAGGGGGAACTGAAGCTTTCTTT
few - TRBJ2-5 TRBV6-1 CASRSAGTETQYF TGTGCCAGCCGATCGGCGGGTACGGAGACCCAGTACTTC
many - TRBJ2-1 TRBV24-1 CATSNSLSNEQFF TGTGCCACCAGCAATAGTTTGTCTAATGAGCAGTTCTTC
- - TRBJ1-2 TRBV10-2 CAITDGGGYTF TGCGCCATCACAGATGGGGGAGGCTACACCTTC
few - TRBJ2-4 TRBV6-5 CASSYSPPGGGAKNIQYF TGTGCCAGCAGTTACTCTCCGCCAGGGGGAGGTGCCAAAAACATTCAGTACTTC
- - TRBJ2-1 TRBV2 CASSRTVGSYNEQFF TGTGCCAGCAGTAGGACAGTCGGGTCCTACAATGAGCAGTTCTTC
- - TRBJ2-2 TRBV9 CASMRGGTGELFF TGTGCCAGCATGAGAGGGGGCACCGGGGAGCTGTTTTTT
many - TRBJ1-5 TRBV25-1 CASSLYGFNQPQHF TGTGCCAGCAGTCTCTACGGGTTCAATCAGCCCCAGCATTTT
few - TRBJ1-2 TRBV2 CASSAGASYGYTF TGTGCCAGCAGCGCAGGGGCTAGCTATGGCTACACCTTC
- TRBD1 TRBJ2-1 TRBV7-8 CASSPRQGVGYNEQFF TGTGCCAGCAGCCCCCGACAGGGGGTCGGCTACAATGAGCAGTTCTTC
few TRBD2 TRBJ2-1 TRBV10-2 CASSDPSGRAYEQFF TGCGCCAGCAGTGATCCTAGCGGGAGGGCGTATGAGCAGTTCTTC
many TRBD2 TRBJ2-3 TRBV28 CASSPVGGSAQDTQYF TGTGCCAGCAGTCCAGTGGGCGGGAGCGCCCAAGATACGCAGTATTTT
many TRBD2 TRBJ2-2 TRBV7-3 CASSPASGSTGELFF TGTGCCAGCAGCCCCGCTAGCGGGAGCACCGGGGAGCTGTTTTTT
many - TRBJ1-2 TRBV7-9 CASSLLLSYGYTF TGTGCCAGCAGCTTACTCCTAAGCTATGGCTACACCTTC
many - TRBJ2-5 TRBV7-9 CASSLTRQIETQYF TGTGCCAGCAGCTTAACCCGGCAGATAGAGACCCAGTACTTC
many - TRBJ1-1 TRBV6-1 CASSEPWAGDTEAFF TGTGCCAGCAGTGAACCTTGGGCAGGGGATACTGAAGCTTTCTTT
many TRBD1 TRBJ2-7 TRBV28 CASSLYGQASYEQYF TGTGCCAGCAGTTTATACGGACAGGCCTCCTACGAGCAGTACTTC
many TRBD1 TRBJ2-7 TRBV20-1 CSARTGTYEQYF TGCAGTGCTAGGACAGGGACCTACGAGCAGTACTTC
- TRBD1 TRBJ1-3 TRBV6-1 CASSGGTADGNTIYF TGTGCCAGCAGTGGGGGGACAGCAGATGGAAACACCATATATTTT
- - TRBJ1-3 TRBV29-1 CSVTIGGNTIYF TGCAGCGTTACAATCGGAGGAAACACCATATATTTT
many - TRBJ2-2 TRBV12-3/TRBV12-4 CASSFAGELFF TGTGCCAGCAGCTTCGCCGGGGAGCTGTTTTTT
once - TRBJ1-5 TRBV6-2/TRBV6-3 CASSETIVQPQHF TGTGCCAGCAGTGAAACTATAGTACAGCCCCAGCATTTT
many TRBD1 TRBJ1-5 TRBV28 CASSLLGTGGRNQPQHF TGTGCCAGCAGTTTATTAGGGACAGGGGGCCGCAATCAGCCCCAGCATTTT
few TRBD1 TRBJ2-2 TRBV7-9 CASSAMGQGAPGELFF TGTGCCAGCAGCGCAATGGGACAGGGGGCGCCCGGGGAGCTGTTTTTT
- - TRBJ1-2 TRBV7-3 CASSLTPGDYGYTF TGTGCCAGCAGCTTAACGCCGGGGGACTATGGCTACACCTTC
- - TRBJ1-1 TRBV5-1 CASSLEPQNTEAFF TGCGCCAGCAGCTTGGAACCGCAGAACACTGAAGCTTTCTTT
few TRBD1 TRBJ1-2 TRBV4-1 CASSQGRGQGARNYGYTF TGCGCCAGCAGCCAAGGTAGGGGACAGGGGGCGCGCAACTATGGCTACACCTTC
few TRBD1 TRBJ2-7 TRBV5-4 CASSLGDRVGEQYF TGTGCCAGCAGCTTGGGGGACAGGGTGGGCGAGCAGTACTTC